This T cell receptor (beta chain) was retrieved from a study of shared clonotypes between healthy human individuals. Germline V gives CDR1 SNHLY, CDR2 FYNNEI. V shed 1 base and J shed 9 bases, with 10 bases lying between them. The CDR3 length is 13 residues. Measured with immunoSEQ multiplex PCR; TCRdb has only the in-frame clones, and not every one. The table lists about 480,000 clones, about four fifths of them singletons. This rearrangement joins TRBV2 to TRBJ2-1; D is unresolved. The clonotype comes from a middle-aged woman in good health. Some clones in this sample may be carry-over from other donors' samples. The sequencing input was PBMCs. CDR3 protein: CASSEEPLGEQFF. The CDR3 DNA is TGTGCCAGCAGTGAAGAACCCCTGGGTGAGCAGTTCTTC. Full variable domain (missing parts from reference TRBV2 and TRBJ2-1): EPEVTQTPSHQVTQMGQEVILRCVPISNHLYFYWYRQILGQKVEFLVSFYNNEISEKSEIFDDQFSVERPDGSNFTLKIRSTKLEDSAMYFCASSEEPLGEQFFGPGTRLTVL.